A single T cell receptor (beta chain) is shown here with its context. The antigen it recognizes is unknown. No base-level quality is on record; no much larger clone is a single base apart. Between the V and J ends, shortened by 1 base and 3 bases respectively, the junction contains 19 bases. The germline V gene (reference sequence) yields SGHNT for CDR1 and YYREEE for CDR2. The CDR3 covers 17 residues, taking in both the cysteine and the phenylalanine. CDR3 DNA only is kept here, 51 bases in frame from base 1. TCRbeta CDR3 regions were amplified from genomic DNA by means of the immunoSEQ Assay, a bias-controlled multiplex PCR. The paper's data handling went like this. Within the assay, amplification of reference gene primers was used to estimate how many nucleated cells each sample contained. Sequence reads were collapsed and filtered to measure the absolute abundance of every unique TCRbeta CDR3 rearrangement. For each sample, productive Simpson clonality was calculated as the square root of Simpson's diversity index over productive rearrangements. Sourced from immuneACCESS, this table was stored by TCRdb with only in-frame sequences that have V and J called. A share of the clones is absent; for the studies checked, an unresolved V gene accounts for under half, and the remainder has no known explanation. The V and J calls and clone size were taken over from that table, and D and trimming were inferred from the DNA. The sample table shows approximately 48,000 clones, and approximately 89% are seen once. The ten largest clones capture less than 6.5% of the sample.

The source of the sample is a study of blood T cell repertoires in COVID-19 (dated by TCRdb to 2020 to 2022). At the level of the whole study: The collaborator samples originated in the United States, Italy and Spain and spanned the acute and convalescent phases of COVID-19. The material from the prospective study consisted of cDNA or gDNA derived from T cells, B-cell-depleted T cells, or PBMCs. Deeply sampled blood TCRbeta repertoires from subjects exposed to, actively infected with, or recovered from COVID-19 were included in the dataset. The repertoires were released in a freely available public database intended as a resource for research on the immune response to SARS-CoV-2. The samples were drawn from the first 160 participants of the ongoing ImmuneRACE study and from some 1,300 subjects provided by 6 global collaborators. The sample metadata nearly always contained a de-identified subject ID, COVID-19 status, age in years and sex. Where available, HLA class I and class II types were taken from metadata supplied by the sample provider and were not determined by assay-based typing.

Collaborating institutions collected whole blood in K2EDTA tubes following their own protocols. For TCRbeta analysis, collaborators shipped samples in one of three forms: frozen whole blood, isolated PBMCs, or DNA extracted from either of those sample types. Broader findings and caveats from the paper: How much clinical and demographic metadata was included differed by source and by participant, and the metadata was provided uncurated.

Sequenced sample: peripheral blood. The sequence was obtained from a man aged 60 to 75 with acute or convalescent COVID-19. Recombination joined TRBV5-4 with TRBJ1-2; the D gene is perhaps TRBD1, on 5 matching bases. For the CDR3, the sequence is CASSLPWQGGSHYGYTF. The nucleotide sequence reads as follows: TGTGCCAGCAGCTTGCCCTGGCAGGGAGGGTCCCACTATGGCTACACCTTC.